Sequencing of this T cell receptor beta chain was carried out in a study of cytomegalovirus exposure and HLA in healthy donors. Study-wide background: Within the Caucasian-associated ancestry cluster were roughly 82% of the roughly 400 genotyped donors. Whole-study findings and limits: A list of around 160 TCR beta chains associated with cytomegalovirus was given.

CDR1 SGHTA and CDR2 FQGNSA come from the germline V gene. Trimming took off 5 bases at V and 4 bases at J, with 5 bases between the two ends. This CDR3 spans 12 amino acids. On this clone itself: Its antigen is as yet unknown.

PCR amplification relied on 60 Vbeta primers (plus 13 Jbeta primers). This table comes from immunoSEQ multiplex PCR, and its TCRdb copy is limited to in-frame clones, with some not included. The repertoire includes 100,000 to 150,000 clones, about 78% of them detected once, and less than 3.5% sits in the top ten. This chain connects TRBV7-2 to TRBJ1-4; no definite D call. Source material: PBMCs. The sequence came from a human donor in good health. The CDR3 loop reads CASSASNEKLFF. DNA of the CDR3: TGTGCCAGCAGCGCCAGTAATGAAAAACTGTTTTTT. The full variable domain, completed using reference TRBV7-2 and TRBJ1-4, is GAGVSQSPSNKVTEKGKDVELRCDPISGHTALYWYRQSLGQGLEFLIYFQGNSAPDKSGLPSDRFSAERTGGSVSTLTIQRTQQEDSAVYLCASSASNEKLFFGSGTQLSVL.